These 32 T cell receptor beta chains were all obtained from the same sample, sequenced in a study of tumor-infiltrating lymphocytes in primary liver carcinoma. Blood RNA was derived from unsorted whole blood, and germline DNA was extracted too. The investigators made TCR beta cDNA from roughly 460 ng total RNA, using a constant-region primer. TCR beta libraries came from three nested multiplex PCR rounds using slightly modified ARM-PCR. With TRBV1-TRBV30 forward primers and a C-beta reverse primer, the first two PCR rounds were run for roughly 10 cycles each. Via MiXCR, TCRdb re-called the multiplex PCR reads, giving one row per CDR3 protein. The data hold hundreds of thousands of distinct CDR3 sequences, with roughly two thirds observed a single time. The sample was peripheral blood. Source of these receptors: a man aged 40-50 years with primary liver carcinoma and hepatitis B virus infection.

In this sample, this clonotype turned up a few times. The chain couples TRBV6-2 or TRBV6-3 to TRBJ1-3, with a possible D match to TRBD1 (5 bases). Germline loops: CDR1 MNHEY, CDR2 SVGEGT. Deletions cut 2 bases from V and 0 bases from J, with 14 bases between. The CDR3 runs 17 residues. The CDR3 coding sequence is TGTGCCAGCAGTTACGGTCGGACATCAGACTCTGGAAACACCATATATTTT. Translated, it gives CASSYGRTSDSGNTIYF.

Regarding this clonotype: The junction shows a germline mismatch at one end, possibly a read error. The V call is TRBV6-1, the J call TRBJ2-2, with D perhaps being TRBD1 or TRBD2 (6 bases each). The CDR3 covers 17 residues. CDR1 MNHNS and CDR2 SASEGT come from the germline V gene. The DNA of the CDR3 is TGTGCCAGCAGCGAAGTGACTAGACAGGATTTAACCGGGGAGCTGTTTTTT. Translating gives CASSEVTRQDLTGELFF.

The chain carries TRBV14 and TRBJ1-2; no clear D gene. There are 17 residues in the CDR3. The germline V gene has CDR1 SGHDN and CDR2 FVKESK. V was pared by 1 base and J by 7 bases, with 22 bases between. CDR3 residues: CASSQVPLLDRNTGYTF. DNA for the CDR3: TGTGCCAGCAGCCAAGTTCCCCTGCTCGACCGAAATACTGGCTACACCTTC.

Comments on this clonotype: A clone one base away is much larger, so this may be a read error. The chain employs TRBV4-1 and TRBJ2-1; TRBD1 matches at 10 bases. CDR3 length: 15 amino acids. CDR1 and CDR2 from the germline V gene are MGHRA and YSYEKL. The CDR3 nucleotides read TGCGCCGGCAGCCAACCGGGACAGGGGCCCAATGAGCAGTTCTTC. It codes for CAGSQPGQGPNEQFF.

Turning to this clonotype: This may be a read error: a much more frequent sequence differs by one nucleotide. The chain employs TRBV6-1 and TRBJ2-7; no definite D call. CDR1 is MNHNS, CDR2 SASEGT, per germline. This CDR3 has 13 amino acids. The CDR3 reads CAISAFATYEQYF. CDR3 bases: TGTGCCATCAGTGCCTTTGCGACCTACGAGCAGTACTTC.

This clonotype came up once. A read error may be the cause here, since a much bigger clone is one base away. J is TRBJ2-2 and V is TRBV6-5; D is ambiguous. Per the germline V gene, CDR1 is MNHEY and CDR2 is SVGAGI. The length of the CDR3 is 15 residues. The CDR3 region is CASGYSTVTSGELFF. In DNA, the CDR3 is TGTGCCAGCGGTTACTCGACGGTTACGAGCGGGGAGCTGTTTTTT.

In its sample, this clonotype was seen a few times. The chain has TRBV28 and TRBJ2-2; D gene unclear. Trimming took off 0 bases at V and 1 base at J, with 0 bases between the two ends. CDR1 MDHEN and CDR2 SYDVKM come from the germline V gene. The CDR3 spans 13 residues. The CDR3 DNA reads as TGTGCCAGCAGTTTATGGAACACCGGGGAGCTGTTTTTT. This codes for CASSLWNTGELFF.

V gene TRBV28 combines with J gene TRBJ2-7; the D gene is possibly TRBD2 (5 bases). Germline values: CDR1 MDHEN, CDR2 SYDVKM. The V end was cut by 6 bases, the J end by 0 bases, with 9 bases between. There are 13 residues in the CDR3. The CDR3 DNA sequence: TGTGCCAGCAGCCTACTAGGCTCCTACGAGCAGTACTTC. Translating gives CASSLLGSYEQYF.

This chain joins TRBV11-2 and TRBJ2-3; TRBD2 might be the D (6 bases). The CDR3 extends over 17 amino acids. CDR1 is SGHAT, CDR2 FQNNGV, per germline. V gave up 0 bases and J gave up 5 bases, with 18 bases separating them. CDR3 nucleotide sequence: TGTGCCAGCAGCTTAGATCAGGTTAGCGGACGCATAGATACGCAGTATTTT. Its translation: CASSLDQVSGRIDTQYF.

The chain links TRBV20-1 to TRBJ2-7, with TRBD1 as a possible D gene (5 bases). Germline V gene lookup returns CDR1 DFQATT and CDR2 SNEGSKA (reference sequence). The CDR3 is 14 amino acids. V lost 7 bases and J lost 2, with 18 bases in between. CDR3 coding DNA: TGCAGTGTTCCATCCCGGACACCTACCTACGAGCAGTACTTC. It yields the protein CSVPSRTPTYEQYF.

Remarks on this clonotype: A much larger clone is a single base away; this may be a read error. CDR3 amino acids: CVSSAPEVNEQFF. The CDR3 DNA reads as TGTGTCAGCAGTGCCCCTGAGGTTAATGAGCAGTTCTTC. This chain joins TRBV6-2 or TRBV6-3 and TRBJ2-1; D call uncertain. This CDR3 spans 13 amino acids. Germline CDR1 is MNHEY and CDR2 is SVGEGT.

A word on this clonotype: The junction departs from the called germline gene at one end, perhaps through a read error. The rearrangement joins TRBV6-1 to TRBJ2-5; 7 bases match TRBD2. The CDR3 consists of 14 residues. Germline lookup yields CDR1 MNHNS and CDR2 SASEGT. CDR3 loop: CASSFGLVQETQHF. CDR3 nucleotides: TGTGCCAGCAGTTTTGGACTAGTACAAGAGACCCAGCACTTC.

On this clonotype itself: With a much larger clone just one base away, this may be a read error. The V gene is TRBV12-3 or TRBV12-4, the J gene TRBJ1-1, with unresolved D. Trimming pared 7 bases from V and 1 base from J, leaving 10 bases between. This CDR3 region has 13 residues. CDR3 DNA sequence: TGTGCCAGCACTAGGACGCGGAACACTGAAGCTTTCTTT. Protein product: CASTRTRNTEAFF.

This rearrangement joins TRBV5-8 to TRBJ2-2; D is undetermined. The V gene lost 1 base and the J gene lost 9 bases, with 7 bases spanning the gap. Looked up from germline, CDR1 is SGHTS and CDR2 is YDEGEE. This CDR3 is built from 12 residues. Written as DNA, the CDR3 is TGTGCCAGCAGCTTGACCTTCAGGGAGCTGTTTTTT. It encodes CASSLTFRELFF.

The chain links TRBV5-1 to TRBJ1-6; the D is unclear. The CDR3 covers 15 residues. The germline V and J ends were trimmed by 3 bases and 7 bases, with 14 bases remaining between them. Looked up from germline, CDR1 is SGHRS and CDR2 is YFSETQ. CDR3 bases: TGCGCCAGCAGCTCGGACGTGGGATCCAATTCACCCCTCCACTTT. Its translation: CASSSDVGSNSPLHF.

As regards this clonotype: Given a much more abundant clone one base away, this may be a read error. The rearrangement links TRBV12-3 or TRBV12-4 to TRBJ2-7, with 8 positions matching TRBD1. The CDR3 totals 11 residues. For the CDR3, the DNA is TGTACCAGCGGACAGGGATACGAGCAGTACTTC. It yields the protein CTSGQGYEQYF.

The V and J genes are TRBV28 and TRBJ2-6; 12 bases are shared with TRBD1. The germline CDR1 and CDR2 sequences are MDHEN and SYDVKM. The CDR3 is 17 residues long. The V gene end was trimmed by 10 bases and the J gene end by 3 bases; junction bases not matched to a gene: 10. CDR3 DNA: TGTGCCATCCGGGACAGGGGGCGTGTTGGTGGGGCCAACGTCCTGACTTTC. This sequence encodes CAIRDRGRVGGANVLTF.

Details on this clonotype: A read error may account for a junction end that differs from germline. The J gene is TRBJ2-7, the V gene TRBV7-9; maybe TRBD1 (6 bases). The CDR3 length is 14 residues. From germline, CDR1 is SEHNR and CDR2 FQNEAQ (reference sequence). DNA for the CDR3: TGTGTCAGCAGCCGAGACAGGATAGCCTACGAGCAGTACTTC. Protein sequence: CVSSRDRIAYEQYF.

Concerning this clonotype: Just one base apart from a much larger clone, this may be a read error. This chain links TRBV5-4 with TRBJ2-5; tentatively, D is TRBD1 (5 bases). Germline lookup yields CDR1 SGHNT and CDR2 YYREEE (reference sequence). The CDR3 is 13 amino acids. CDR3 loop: CASSLPGKETRYF. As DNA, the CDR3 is TGTGCCAGCAGCTTGCCAGGGAAGGAGACCCGGTACTTC.

The CDR3 here is CASTRDSNRSQHF. The DNA of the CDR3 is TGTGCCAGCACCAGGGACAGCAATCGGTCCCAGCATTTT. This rearrangement joins TRBV6-2 or TRBV6-3 to TRBJ1-5; 7 positions match TRBD1. With 7 bases clipped from V and 11 bases from J, the junction kept 11 bases outside the gene matches. The V gene's germline CDR1 is MNHEY and CDR2 SVGEGT. The CDR3 runs to 13 residues.

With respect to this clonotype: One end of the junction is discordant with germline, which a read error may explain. The CDR3 DNA reads TGTACCAGCAGCCGCCGTTCTAGCTCCTACAATGAGCAATTCTTC. This sequence encodes CTSSRRSSSYNEQFF. The chain employs TRBV11-1 and TRBJ2-1, with D possibly being TRBD2 (5 bases). This CDR3 contains 15 residues. Germline CDR1 SGHAT, CDR2 FQDESV (reference sequence).

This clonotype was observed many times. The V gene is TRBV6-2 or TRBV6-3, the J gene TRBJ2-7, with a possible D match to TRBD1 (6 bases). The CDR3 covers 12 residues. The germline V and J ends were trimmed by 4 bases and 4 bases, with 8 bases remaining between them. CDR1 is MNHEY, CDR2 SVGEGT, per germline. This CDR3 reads CASSSGQYEQYF. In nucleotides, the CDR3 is TGTGCCAGCAGTTCCGGACAGTACGAGCAGTACTTC.

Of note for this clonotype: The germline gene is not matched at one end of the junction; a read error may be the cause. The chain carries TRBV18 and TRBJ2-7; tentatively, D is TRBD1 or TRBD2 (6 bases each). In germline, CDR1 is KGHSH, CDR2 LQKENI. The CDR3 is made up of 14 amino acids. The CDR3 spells CASSPTHGGYGQYF. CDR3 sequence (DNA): TGTGCCAGCTCACCGACCCACGGGGGCTACGGGCAGTACTTC.

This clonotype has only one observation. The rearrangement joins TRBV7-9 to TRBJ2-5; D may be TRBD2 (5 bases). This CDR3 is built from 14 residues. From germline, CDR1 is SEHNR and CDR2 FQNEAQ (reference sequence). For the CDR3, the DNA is TGTTACAGCAGCCGCGGGCGGGTGGAGGAGACCCAGTACTTC. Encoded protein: CYSSRGRVEETQYF.

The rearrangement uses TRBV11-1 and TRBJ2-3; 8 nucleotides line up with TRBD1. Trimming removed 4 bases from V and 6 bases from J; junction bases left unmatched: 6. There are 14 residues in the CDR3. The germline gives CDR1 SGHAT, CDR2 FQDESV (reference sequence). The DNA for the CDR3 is TGTGCCAGCAGCTACAGGGGGACGACTGATACGCAGTATTTT. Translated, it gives CASSYRGTTDTQYF. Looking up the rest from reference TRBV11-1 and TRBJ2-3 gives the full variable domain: EAEVAQSPRYKITEKSQAVAFWCDPISGHATLYWYRQILGQGPELLVQFQDESVVDDSQLPKDRFSAERLKGVDSTLKIQPAELGDSAMYLCASSYRGTTDTQYFGPGTRLTVL.

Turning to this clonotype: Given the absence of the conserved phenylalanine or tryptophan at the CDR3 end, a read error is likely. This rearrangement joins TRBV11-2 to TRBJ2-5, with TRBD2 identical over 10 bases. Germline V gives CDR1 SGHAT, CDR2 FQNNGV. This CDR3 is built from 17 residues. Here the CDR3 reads CASGLRLAGDSSETQYL. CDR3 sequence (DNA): TGTGCCAGCGGCTTAAGACTAGCGGGCGACTCGAGCGAGACCCAGTACTTA.

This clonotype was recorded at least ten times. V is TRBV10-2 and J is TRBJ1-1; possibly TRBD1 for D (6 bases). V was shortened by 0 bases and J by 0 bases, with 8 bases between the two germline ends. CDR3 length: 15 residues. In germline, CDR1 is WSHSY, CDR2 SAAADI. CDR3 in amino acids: CASSESGGLNTEAFF. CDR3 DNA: TGCGCCAGCAGTGAGTCGGGGGGCCTGAACACTGAAGCTTTCTTT.

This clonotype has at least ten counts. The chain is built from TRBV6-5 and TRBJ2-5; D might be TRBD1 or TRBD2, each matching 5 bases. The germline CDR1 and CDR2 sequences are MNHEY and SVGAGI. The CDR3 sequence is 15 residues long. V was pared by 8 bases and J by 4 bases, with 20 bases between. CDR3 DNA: TGTGCCAGCTCTACCGGGACCGCCCCGGGAGAGACCCAGTACTTC. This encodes CASSTGTAPGETQYF.

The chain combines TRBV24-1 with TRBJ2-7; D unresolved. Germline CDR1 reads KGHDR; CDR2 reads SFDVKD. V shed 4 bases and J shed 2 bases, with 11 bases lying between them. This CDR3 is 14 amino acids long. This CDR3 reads CATSDRAKTYEQYF. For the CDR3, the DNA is TGTGCCACCAGTGACCGAGCGAAGACCTACGAGCAGTACTTC.

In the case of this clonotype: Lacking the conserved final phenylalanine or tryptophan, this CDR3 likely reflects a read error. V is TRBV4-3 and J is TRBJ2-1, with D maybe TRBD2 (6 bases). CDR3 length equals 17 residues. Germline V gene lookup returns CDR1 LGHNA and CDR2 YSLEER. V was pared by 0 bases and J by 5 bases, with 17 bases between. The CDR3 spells CASSQEYGGGAHNEQFL. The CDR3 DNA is TGCGCCAGCAGCCAAGAATATGGCGGCGGGGCACACAATGAGCAGTTCCTC.

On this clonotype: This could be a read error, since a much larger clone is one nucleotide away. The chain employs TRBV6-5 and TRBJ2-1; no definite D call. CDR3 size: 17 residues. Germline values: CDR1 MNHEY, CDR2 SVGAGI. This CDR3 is CASNYSIRFASGNEQFF. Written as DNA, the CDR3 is TGTGCCAGCAATTACTCGATTCGTTTCGCTAGTGGCAATGAGCAGTTCTTC.

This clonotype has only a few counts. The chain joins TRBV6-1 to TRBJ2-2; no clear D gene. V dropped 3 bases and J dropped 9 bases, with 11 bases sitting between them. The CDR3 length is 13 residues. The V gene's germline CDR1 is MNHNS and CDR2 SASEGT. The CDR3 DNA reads TGTGCCAGCAGTGAGACTTATCAAAGGGAGCTGTTTTTT. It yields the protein CASSETYQRELFF.